The present T cell receptor beta chain was sequenced within a study of monozygotic twins with cystic fibrosis. Turning to the study itself: With about 15 PCR cycles, barcoded libraries came from around 2.9 micrograms of fragmented DNA.

Of note for this clone: Antigen specificity is unknown.

Study-wide results and limits: Monozygotic CF twin pairs shared significantly more nucleotide-identical clonotypes than unrelated CF individuals did. V usage most resembled the co-twin in 13 of 16 pairs.

Trimming removed 1 base from V and 2 bases from J, with 9 bases in between. Per germline, CDR1 PRHDT and CDR2 FYEKMQ (reference sequence). This CDR3 is built from 14 residues. TCRdb keeps only in-frame clones here, not all; method: immunoSEQ multiplex PCR. Among tens of thousands of clones, about 85% were seen once, and the ten largest hold 0.88%. J is TRBJ2-7 and V is TRBV13; D ambiguous. The material sequenced was blood. The TCR was taken from a girl aged 2-15 years with cystic fibrosis. The CDR3 nucleotides read TGTGCCAGCAGCTTAGCCGGCAGTACCTACGAGCAGTACTTC. As protein: CASSLAGSTYEQYF.